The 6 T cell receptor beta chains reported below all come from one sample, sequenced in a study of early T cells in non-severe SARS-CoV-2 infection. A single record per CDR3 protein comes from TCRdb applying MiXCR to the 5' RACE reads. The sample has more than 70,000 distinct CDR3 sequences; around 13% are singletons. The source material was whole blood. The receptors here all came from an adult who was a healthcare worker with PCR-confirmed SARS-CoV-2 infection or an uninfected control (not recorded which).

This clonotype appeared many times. The CDR3 loop reads CASSLAGANNYGYTF. DNA for the CDR3: TGCGCCAGCAGCTTGGCGGGGGCTAATAACTATGGCTACACCTTC. This chain links TRBV5-1 with TRBJ1-2; D is perhaps TRBD1 (6 bases). The V and J ends lost 0 bases and 1 base respectively, with 10 bases between them. From germline, CDR1 is SGHRS and CDR2 YFSETQ. This CDR3 has 15 residues.

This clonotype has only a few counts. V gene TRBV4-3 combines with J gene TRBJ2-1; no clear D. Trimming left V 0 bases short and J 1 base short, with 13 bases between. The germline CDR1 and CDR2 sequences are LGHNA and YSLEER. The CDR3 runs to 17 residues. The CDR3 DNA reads TGCGCCAGCAGCCAAGAGTCGAGCCGGGCATCCTACAATGAGCAGTTCTTC. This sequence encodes CASSQESSRASYNEQFF.

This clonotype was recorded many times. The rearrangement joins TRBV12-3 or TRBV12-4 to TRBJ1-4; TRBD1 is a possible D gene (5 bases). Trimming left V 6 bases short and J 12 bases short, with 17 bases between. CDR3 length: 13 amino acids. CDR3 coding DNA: TGTGCCAGCAGACGTCAGGACATTTCTCAACTGTTTTTT. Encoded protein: CASRRQDISQLFF.

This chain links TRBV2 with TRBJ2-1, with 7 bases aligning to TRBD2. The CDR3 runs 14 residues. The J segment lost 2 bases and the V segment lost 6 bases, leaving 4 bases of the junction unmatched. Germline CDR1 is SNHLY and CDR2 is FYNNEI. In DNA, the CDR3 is TGTGCCAGCAGACCGGGGGGAACCTACAATGAGCAGTTCTTC. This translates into CASRPGGTYNEQFF.

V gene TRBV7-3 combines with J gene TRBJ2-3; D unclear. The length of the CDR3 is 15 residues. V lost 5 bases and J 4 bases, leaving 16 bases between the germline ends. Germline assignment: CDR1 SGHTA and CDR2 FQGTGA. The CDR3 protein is CASSARLTGADTQYF. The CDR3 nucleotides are TGTGCCAGCAGCGCCCGCTTGACTGGGGCAGATACGCAGTATTTT.

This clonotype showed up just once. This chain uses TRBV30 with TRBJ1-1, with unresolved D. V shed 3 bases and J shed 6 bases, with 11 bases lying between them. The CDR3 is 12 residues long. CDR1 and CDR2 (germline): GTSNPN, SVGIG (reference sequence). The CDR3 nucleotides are TGTGCCTGGAGGGAGTGTTTCTCTGAAGCTTTCTTT. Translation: CAWRECFSEAFF.